This is a list of T cell receptor beta chains from one sample in a study of shared clonotypes between healthy human individuals. The repertoire was sequenced with immunoSEQ multiplex PCR; TCRdb's copy has only in-frame clones and lacks some. The sample consists of about 1 million clones, under 80% of them appearing once. The sample taken for sequencing was memory CD4+ T cells sorted from blood. Every receptor here comes from a man between 18 and 35 years old in good health. CDR3s leave out the opening cysteine and the closing phenylalanine or tryptophan. D genes are given only for firm matches. Size tells how often a clone was seen (once, few, many) or the class of an expanded clone, and some rows leave it out.

D,J,V,size,CDR3
-,TRBJ2-7,TRBV7-9,once,ASSPPMGEQY
-,TRBJ1-1,TRBV5-1,-,ASSRQENTEAF
-,TRBJ2-3,TRBV7-2,few,ASSLAALASTDTQY
-,TRBJ1-2,TRBV19,-,ASRITGLNYGYT
-,TRBJ1-5,TRBV30,-,AWSDTWLKPQH
-,TRBJ2-5,TRBV7-9,-,ASTVTGREETQY
-,TRBJ1-5,TRBV4-3,-,ASSQGEGYQPQH
TRBD1,TRBJ1-6,TRBV10-3,few,AISDSQGASYNSPLH
-,TRBJ2-7,TRBV7-3,-,ASSLDSNPSYEQY
-,TRBJ1-4,TRBV18,-,ASSPGAGTGEKLF
-,TRBJ1-6,TRBV6-6,-,ASSPRGGKNNSPLH
-,TRBJ1-5,TRBV29-1,once,SVVSGDHQPQH
-,TRBJ1-5,TRBV7-8,-,ASSGLTANQPQH
TRBD1,TRBJ1-5,TRBV10-3,-,ATRGQGDSNQPQH